The 17 T cell receptor beta chains below all came from one sample that was sequenced in a study of response to subunit inactivated influenza vaccine. TCRdb re-called the RT-PCR reads with MiXCR, one entry per CDR3 protein. The table lists about 570,000 distinct CDR3 sequences, around 11% of them singletons. The same data also went into a second study, on T cells expressing NK-cell markers. That source reports: The TCR beta cDNA came from 5'RACE template switching with UMIs.

Sample: PBMCs from blood, taken on the day of vaccination. Receptors were obtained from a man over 45 who received an inactivated influenza vaccine.

This clonotype was detected a few times. The CDR3 spells CASSLNPFVGNTIYF. CDR3 sequence (DNA): TGTGCCAGCAGTTTAAACCCTTTCGTGGGAAACACCATATATTTT. The chain links TRBV27 to TRBJ1-3, with D hard to call. The V and J ends lost 2 bases and 4 bases respectively, with 12 bases between them. This CDR3 contains 15 residues. CDR1 is MNHEY, CDR2 SMNVEV, per germline (reference sequence).

The chain recombines TRBV12-3 or TRBV12-4 with TRBJ2-7, with TRBD2 as a possible D gene (5 bases). The CDR3 runs to 15 residues. Trimming took 0 bases from V and 7 from J, leaving 16 bases between them. CDR3 DNA sequence: TGTGCCAGCAGTTTAGCGCTTCGGTCGGCGGGTGAGCAGTACTTC. It translates to CASSLALRSAGEQYF.

This clonotype was found many times. The chain links TRBV29-1 to TRBJ2-3; 8 nucleotides agree with TRBD1. Germline V gene lookup returns CDR1 SQVTM and CDR2 ANQGSEA. The CDR3 is 14 amino acids. The junction had 11 bases not matched to a gene; V was cut back by 5 bases and J by 7 bases. In nucleotides, the CDR3 is TGCAGCGTTCACCCGGGACAGGCGGGAAATACGCAGTATTTT. It codes for CSVHPGQAGNTQYF.

Only a few counts were recorded for this clonotype. The chain joins TRBV2 to TRBJ1-2; 7 positions match TRBD1. The CDR3 runs to 14 residues. CDR1 SNHLY and CDR2 FYNNEI come from the germline V gene. V dropped 8 bases and J dropped 2; count of bases not matched to a gene: 8. CDR3: CASVRDSLNYGYTF. The CDR3 DNA sequence: TGTGCCAGCGTCCGGGACAGCCTCAACTATGGCTACACCTTC.

The V gene is TRBV19, the J gene TRBJ2-5; tentative D call: TRBD2 (6 bases). The CDR3 runs to 16 residues. From germline, CDR1 is LNHDA and CDR2 SQIVND (reference sequence). Between the trimmed V and J ends, which lost 7 bases and 0 bases, there was a span of 18 bases. The CDR3 sequence: CASKRDSFWNQETQYF. The CDR3 DNA is TGTGCCAGTAAGAGGGACTCCTTTTGGAACCAAGAGACCCAGTACTTC. The entire variable domain, with the rest obtained from reference TRBV19 and TRBJ2-5, is as follows: DGGITQSPKYLFRKEGQNVTLSCEQNLNHDAMYWYRQDPGQGLRLIYYSQIVNDFQKGDIAEGYSVSREKKESFPLTVTSAQKNPTAFYLCASKRDSFWNQETQYFGPGTRLLVL.

The chain joins TRBV5-1 to TRBJ1-1, with D maybe TRBD1 (5 bases). The CDR3 extends over 14 amino acids. Trimming pared 2 bases from V and 5 bases from J, leaving 13 bases between. In germline, CDR1 is SGHRS, CDR2 YFSETQ. The CDR3 region has the DNA TGCGCCAGCAGCTTACTTCAGGGTTGGACTGAAGCTTTCTTT. Translating gives CASSLLQGWTEAFF. Full variable domain (outside the CDR3, taken from reference TRBV5-1 and TRBJ1-1): KAGVTQTPRYLIKTRGQQVTLSCSPISGHRSVSWYQQTPGQGLQFLFEYFSETQRNKGNFPGRFSGRQFSNSRSEMNVSTLELGDSALYLCASSLLQGWTEAFFGQGTRLTVV.

There are a few counts of this clonotype. For the CDR3, the DNA is TGTGCCAGCAGCCAAGAAACAGGGAGGTACGAGCAGTACTTC. This encodes CASSQETGRYEQYF. The rearrangement links TRBV4-2 to TRBJ2-7; D is tentatively TRBD1 or TRBD2 (6 bases each). The length of the CDR3 is 14 residues. V was cut by 0 bases and J by 4 bases, with 10 bases left in between. CDR1 and CDR2 from the germline V gene are LGHNA and YNFKEQ.

The V and J genes are TRBV7-9 and TRBJ2-2, with TRBD2 matching 8 bases. The CDR3 covers 17 residues. Germline trimming cut 7 bases from V and 0 bases from J; bases unmatched to any gene: 10. Germline assignment: CDR1 SEHNR and CDR2 FQNEAQ (reference sequence). CDR3 sequence (DNA): TGTGCCAGCACCGCGGTTCTAGCGGGTACGAACACCGGGGAGCTGTTTTTT. It codes for CASTAVLAGTNTGELFF.

This clonotype was seen ten or more times. The chain joins TRBV29-1 to TRBJ2-2; 10 nucleotides line up with TRBD1. The CDR3 runs to 16 residues. CDR1 is SQVTM, CDR2 ANQGSEA, per germline. V gave up 0 bases and J gave up 7 bases; unmatched junction bases: 8. The CDR3 reads CSVEDFGTGVGGELFF. CDR3 nucleotides: TGCAGCGTTGAAGACTTCGGGACAGGGGTTGGCGGGGAGCTGTTTTTT.

This clonotype came up a few times. V is TRBV15 and J is TRBJ2-1; no reliable D call. CDR3 length equals 17 residues. Trimming stripped 4 bases from V and 0 bases from J, with 16 bases between. Germline loops: CDR1 LNHNV, CDR2 YYDKDF (reference sequence). CDR3 bases: TGTGCCACCAGCACCCTAAATGCTCAGAGCTCCTACAATGAGCAGTTCTTC. Translating it yields CATSTLNAQSSYNEQFF.

Only a few counts were recorded for this clonotype. The chain uses TRBV18 and TRBJ2-1; 11 nucleotides agree with TRBD2. The CDR3 extends over 15 amino acids. The V gene's germline CDR1 is KGHSH and CDR2 LQKENI. V gave up 5 bases and J gave up 10 bases; unmatched junction bases: 10. The DNA for the CDR3 is TGTGCCAGCTCAAAACTAGCGGGAGTCCCAAACGAGCAGTTCTTC. This codes for CASSKLAGVPNEQFF.

This clonotype was detected ten times or more. The chain carries TRBV7-2 and TRBJ1-4; D is unclear. V was shortened by 1 base and J by 7 bases, with 13 bases between the two germline ends. The germline CDR1 and CDR2 sequences are SGHTA and FQGNSA. CDR3 size: 15 residues. The CDR3 reads CASSLVIGWGEKLFF. The CDR3 coding sequence is TGTGCCAGCAGCTTAGTCATCGGTTGGGGTGAAAAACTGTTTTTT.

This clonotype has just a few counts. The chain employs TRBV7-2 and TRBJ2-7; possible D gene TRBD2, 5 bases. The V end was cut by 1 base, the J end by 5 bases, with 12 bases between. CDR1 is SGHTA and CDR2 is FQGNSA in the germline V gene. CDR3 length: 14 residues. CDR3 amino acids: CASSLVEASHEQYF. For the CDR3, the DNA is TGTGCCAGCAGCTTAGTGGAGGCCTCGCACGAGCAGTACTTC.

In this sample, this clonotype turned up many times. The CDR3 reads CATSWTGGRTGELFF. The CDR3 region has the DNA TGTGCCACCTCCTGGACCGGAGGGCGGACCGGGGAGCTGTTTTTT. This chain connects TRBV24-1 to TRBJ2-2, with D possibly being TRBD2 (6 bases). The germline CDR1 and CDR2 sequences are KGHDR and SFDVKD. The CDR3 has 15 residues. V lost 9 bases to trimming and J lost 5 bases, with 18 bases between them.

This clonotype was recorded at least ten times. CDR3 DNA sequence: TGTGCCAGCAGCGCCCAGGTGAGGAGGGGAGCCTTCCTCCACTTT. Its protein is CASSAQVRRGAFLHF. The chain combines TRBV11-2 with TRBJ1-6, with a possible D match to TRBD1 (5 bases). The V end lost 5 bases, the J end lost 15 bases, and 23 bases lay between the germline ends. The length of the CDR3 is 15 residues. Germline V CDR1 and CDR2: SGHAT, FQNNGV.

There are a few counts of this clonotype. J is TRBJ1-5 and V is TRBV6-1; no firm D call. Germline CDR1 and CDR2: MNHNS and SASEGT. The germline V and J ends were trimmed by 2 bases and 3 bases, with 5 bases remaining between them. The CDR3 is 13 residues long. The CDR3 DNA reads TGTGCCAGCAGTGAACAGCCCAATCAGCCCCAGCATTTT. It yields the protein CASSEQPNQPQHF.

This clonotype was seen repeatedly, ten times or more. The chain combines TRBV6-5 with TRBJ1-5, with D maybe TRBD1 (6 bases). CDR1 and CDR2 (germline): MNHEY, SVGAGI. V was shortened by 2 bases and J by 2 bases, with 13 bases between the two germline ends. The CDR3 contains 16 residues. CDR3 sequence (DNA): TGTGCCAGCAGTTACGTGGGGGGCCGGGGCAATCAGCCCCAGCATTTT. The encoded protein is CASSYVGGRGNQPQHF.